The clone carrying this T cell receptor beta chain was observed many times. Antigen: not known. The data are from a study of T cell repertoires in cytomegalovirus infection. Overall study: Carrying CMV and the relevant HLA type showed in public TCR beta signatures. Study-wide findings and caveats: Based on cumulative public TCR beta family frequency, carriers of CMV plus the relevant HLA were identified. CMV-specific HLA-C-restricted TCR beta clonotypes dominated the ex vivo response.

The CDR3 loop spans 15 amino acids. Germline values: CDR1 SGHDT, CDR2 YYEEEE. Trimming at V came to 4 bases and at J to 3 bases, leaving 6 bases not matched to a gene. TCRdb fed the reads into MiXCR, producing one record per CDR3 protein. The sample lists more than 150,000 distinct CDR3 sequences; 28% were seen once. The specimen sequenced was PBMCs. The chain is built from TRBV5-6 and TRBJ1-2; 10 bases fit TRBD1. The receptor was isolated from a human donor in good health (CMV status not recorded). Some clones in this sample may be carry-over from other donors' samples. The DNA of the CDR3 is TGTGCCAGCAGCGTCGACAGGGGGCGAGACTATGGCTACACCTTC. Translating it yields CASSVDRGRDYGYTF.